One and the same sample provided the 13 T cell receptor beta chains below, sequenced in a study of T cells after somatic rescue of genetic block. Profiled with immunoSEQ multiplex PCR; TCRdb holds only in-frame clones, not every one. The data hold 55,000 or so clones, with approximately 96% observed a single time. The sample comprised peripheral blood mononuclear cells (PBMCs). The receptors shown here come from a child under three years old.

V and J are TRBV5-1 and TRBJ2-3, with TRBD2 identical over 13 bases. This CDR3 is built from 16 residues. The V and J ends lost 3 bases and 1 base, in that order; junction bases with no gene match: 2. The germline V gene has CDR1 SGHRS and CDR2 YFSETQ. The CDR3 DNA reads TGCGCCAGCAGCTGGACTAGCGGGAGTGGCACAGATACGCAGTATTTT. Amino acids: CASSWTSGSGTDTQYF.

This rearrangement joins TRBV30 to TRBJ1-3; 8 nucleotides align to TRBD1. This CDR3 comprises 15 residues. Germline assignment: CDR1 GTSNPN and CDR2 SVGIG (reference sequence). V was pared by 1 base and J by 0 bases, with 2 bases of the junction left unmatched. The CDR3 coding sequence is TGTGCCTGGAGTGGAACAGGGGGCTCTGGAAACACCATATATTTT. Translating it yields CAWSGTGGSGNTIYF.

This clone has a handful of counts. CDR3 region: CAWSPGGNTEAFF. The CDR3 region has the DNA TGTGCCTGGAGCCCCGGCGGGAACACTGAAGCTTTCTTT. The chain employs TRBV30 and TRBJ1-1; D remains unclear. Germline V lookup: CDR1 GTSNPN, CDR2 SVGIG (reference sequence). CDR3 length equals 13 residues. V was pared by 3 bases and J by 1 base, with 9 bases between.

The count of this clone is one. The chain recombines TRBV19 with TRBJ1-2; 8 nucleotides match TRBD1. There are 14 residues in the CDR3. The V segment lost 4 bases and the J segment 2 bases; nucleotides outside the gene matches: 3. Germline V gene sequence: CDR1 LNHDA, CDR2 SQIVND (reference sequence). The CDR3 protein is CASSKGQANYGYTF. The DNA of the CDR3 is TGTGCCAGTAGTAAGGGACAGGCGAACTATGGCTACACCTTC.

The gene calls are TRBV7-9 and TRBJ2-2; tentative D call: TRBD1 (6 bases). The germline gives CDR1 SEHNR, CDR2 FQNEAQ (reference sequence). V dropped 5 bases and J dropped 3 bases, with 13 bases sitting between them. This CDR3 contains 15 residues. CDR3 in amino acids: CASSRNRVDTGELFF. The CDR3 DNA reads as TGTGCCAGCAGCCGAAACAGGGTCGACACCGGGGAGCTGTTTTTT.

The chain has TRBV27 and TRBJ2-1, with D possibly matching TRBD2 (5 bases). Germline-derived CDR1 and CDR2 are MNHEY and SMNVEV (reference sequence). The V end lost 5 bases, the J end lost 5 bases, and 16 bases lay between the germline ends. The CDR3 covers 15 residues. CDR3 coding DNA: TGTGCCAGCAGTCCGGACCTTTGGCGGGACAATGAGCAGTTCTTC. Its protein is CASSPDLWRDNEQFF.

The chain joins TRBV14 to TRBJ1-3; D possibly corresponds to TRBD1 (5 bases). The germline gives CDR1 SGHDN, CDR2 FVKESK. The germline V and J ends were trimmed by 0 bases and 0 bases, with 6 bases remaining between them. The length of the CDR3 is 15 residues. CDR3 amino acids: CASSQDGGSGNTIYF. The DNA of the CDR3 is TGTGCCAGCAGCCAAGATGGGGGCTCTGGAAACACCATATATTTT. Full variable domain (outside the CDR3, taken from reference TRBV14 and TRBJ1-3): EAGVTQFPSHSVIEKGQTVTLRCDPISGHDNLYWYRRVMGKEIKFLLHFVKESKQDESGMPNNRFLAERTGGTYSTLKVQPAELEDSGVYFCASSQDGGSGNTIYFGEGSWLTVV.

This rearrangement joins TRBV9 to TRBJ2-2; weak D call: TRBD2 (6 bases). Germline loops: CDR1 SGDLS, CDR2 YYNGEE. The CDR3 consists of 15 residues. Trimming took off 2 bases at V and 4 bases at J, with 12 bases between the two ends. DNA of the CDR3: TGTGCCAGCAGCGTTACGGCCGGGGGCACCGGGGAGCTGTTTTTT. This sequence encodes CASSVTAGGTGELFF.

The chain links TRBV6-1 to TRBJ2-7; D unclear. Germline CDR1 is MNHNS and CDR2 is SASEGT. This CDR3 spans 16 amino acids. V lost 4 bases, J lost 0 bases, and 16 bases lay in between. CDR3 nucleotide sequence: TGTGCCAGCAGTGGAATTAGCCCCAAGAGCTCCTACGAGCAGTACTTC. Its translation: CASSGISPKSSYEQYF.

The chain employs TRBV5-1 and TRBJ2-5, with a possible D match to TRBD1 (6 bases). Germline V CDR1 and CDR2: SGHRS, YFSETQ. The CDR3 consists of 14 residues. The V and J ends lost 2 bases and 2 bases respectively, with 10 bases between them. As DNA, the CDR3 is TGCGCCAGCAGCTTAGACAGGATTCAAGAGACCCAGTACTTC. Protein: CASSLDRIQETQYF.

A few counts support this clone. The chain employs TRBV29-1 and TRBJ2-7; D uncertain. CDR3 size: 12 residues. CDR1 and CDR2 (germline): SQVTM, ANQGSEA. V was pared by 3 bases and J by 3 bases, with 9 bases between. CDR3 protein: CSVELASYEQYF. CDR3 coding DNA: TGCAGCGTTGAGCTTGCCAGCTACGAGCAGTACTTC.

This chain uses TRBV5-4 with TRBJ2-7, with D possibly matching TRBD2 (5 bases). CDR1 is SGHNT and CDR2 is YYREEE in the germline V gene (reference sequence). This CDR3 has 15 amino acids. The V gene lost 4 bases and the J gene lost 2 bases, with 16 bases spanning the gap. As DNA, the CDR3 is TGTGCCAGCAGCCCTGGACTGTACAGTACCTACGAGCAGTACTTC. Its protein product is CASSPGLYSTYEQYF.

The rearrangement uses TRBV7-2 and TRBJ2-2; TRBD2 might be the D (6 bases). This CDR3 spans 13 amino acids. V lost 0 bases and J 8 bases, leaving 7 bases between the germline ends. Germline V gene sequence: CDR1 SGHTA, CDR2 FQGNSA. CDR3 sequence: CASSLAGRGELFF. As DNA, the CDR3 is TGTGCCAGCAGCTTAGCCGGGAGAGGGGAGCTGTTTTTT.